There are a few counts of the clone carrying this T cell receptor beta chain. Its antigen remains unidentified. The data belong to a study of response to subunit inactivated influenza vaccine. Points from the study as a whole: Only a handful of new T cells, the authors suggested, are recruited with each seasonal influenza vaccination.

TCRdb reprocessed the RT-PCR reads with MiXCR, giving one entry per CDR3 protein. The data hold hundreds of thousands of distinct CDR3 sequences, with 15% to 18% observed a single time. The CDR3 extends over 14 amino acids. Germline CDR1 and CDR2: ENHRY and SYGVKD. V lost 3 bases to trimming and J lost 5 bases, with 13 bases between them. The gene calls are TRBV10-3 and TRBJ2-5; D uncertain. This receptor was taken from a man over 45 who received an inactivated influenza vaccine. The sample in question was PBMCs from blood, obtained 12 days after vaccination. The CDR3 loop reads CAISDQLGKETQYF. Here the CDR3 DNA reads TGTGCCATCAGTGACCAGCTGGGTAAGGAGACCCAGTACTTC.